Listed below are T cell receptor beta chains from one sample, sequenced in a study of T-cell reconstitution after alpha-beta-depleted transplantation in children. TCRdb processed the PCR reads anew with MiXCR; each CDR3 protein has one entry. This sample has more than 400,000 distinct CDR3 sequences; about an eighth occur once, and the top ten carry 13% to 15%. The material was PBMCs, mostly from graft donor cells, obtained 180 days after TCRalphabeta/CD19-depleted stem cell transplant. Source of these receptors: a female patient aged 2 to 10 who had a stem cell transplant for aplastic anemia, so the T cells may come from the graft donor. Both conserved end residues are part of each CDR3. D genes are given only for firm matches. Expanded clones get a size class; other rows say once, few or many, or leave the size out.

>.|TRBJ2-2|TRBV11-2|many
CASSPQQAGELFF
TGTGCCAGCAGCCCACAGCAGGCCGGGGAGCTGTTTTTT
>.|TRBJ2-5|TRBV6-5|few
CASSYGMGRTQETQYF
TGTGCCAGCAGTTACGGTATGGGACGGACCCAAGAGACCCAGTACTTC
>.|TRBJ1-5|TRBV12-3/TRBV12-4|.
CASRYDDLSNQPQHF
TGTGCCAGCAGATACGACGACCTTAGCAATCAGCCCCAGCATTTT
>.|TRBJ2-1|TRBV29-1|few
CSVERVGGGLGNEQFF
TGCAGCGTTGAAAGGGTAGGAGGGGGGCTAGGAAATGAGCAGTTCTTC
>TRBD1|TRBJ1-4|TRBV27|.
CASSLRQGPLFF
TGTGCCAGCAGTTTACGACAGGGCCCACTGTTTTTT
>.|TRBJ2-3|TRBV21-1|few
CASSTPRTTSGRGDTQYF
TGTGCCAGCAGCACCCCCCGGACTACTAGCGGGAGAGGAGATACGCAGTATTTT
>.|TRBJ2-1|TRBV5-1|many
CASSLVSGVSSNEQFF
TGCGCCAGCAGCTTGGTATCCGGTGTTAGCAGCAATGAGCAGTTCTTC
>TRBD2|TRBJ2-3|TRBV7-2|.
CASSLGRTSGRLDTQYF
TGTGCCAGCAGCTTAGGAAGGACTAGCGGGAGGTTAGATACGCAGTATTTT
>.|TRBJ1-1|TRBV5-1|few
CASSSLTTEAFF
TGCGCCAGCAGCTCCTTGACTACTGAAGCTTTCTTT
>.|TRBJ2-4|TRBV7-8|.
CASSSLSGVAKNIQYF
TGTGCCAGCAGCTCACTCAGTGGGGTAGCCAAAAACATTCAGTACTTC
>.|TRBJ2-5|TRBV11-3|many
CASSLPATETQYF
TGTGCCAGCAGCTTACCCGCAACGGAGACCCAGTACTTC
>.|TRBJ1-2|TRBV14|few
CASSQDPLGEDGYTF
TGTGCCAGCAGCCAAGATCCTCTTGGGGAGGACGGCTACACCTTC
>.|TRBJ2-1|TRBV20-1|few
CSASRGRGNEQFF
TGCAGTGCTAGTCGGGGTCGGGGCAATGAGCAGTTCTTC
>.|TRBJ1-5|TRBV18|.
CASSPHDNQPQHF
TGTGCCAGCTCACCCCACGATAATCAGCCCCAGCATTTT
>.|TRBJ1-1|TRBV5-6|.
CASSFQTGTPNTEAFF
TGTGCCAGCAGCTTTCAAACCGGGACCCCGAACACTGAAGCTTTCTTT
>TRBD1|TRBJ1-1|TRBV12-3/TRBV12-4|.
CASSLWGAGGEVEAFF
TGTGCCAGCAGTCTTTGGGGGGCAGGGGGCGAAGTTGAAGCTTTCTTT
>.|TRBJ2-1|TRBV6-2/TRBV6-3|many
CASSYRGPGRGAHWVNEQFF
TGTGCCAGCAGTTACCGCGGACCTGGCAGGGGGGCGCATTGGGTCAATGAGCAGTTCTTC
>TRBD1|TRBJ1-2|TRBV29-1|.
CSVWGQGAYGYTF
TGCAGCGTTTGGGGACAGGGCGCCTATGGCTACACCTTC
>.|TRBJ2-3|TRBV9|many
CASSASTDTQYF
TGTGCCAGCAGCGCTAGCACAGATACGCAGTATTTT
>.|TRBJ2-1|TRBV7-6|.
CASSSLAPGSYNEQFF
TGTGCCAGCAGCTCTTTAGCCCCCGGGTCCTACAATGAGCAGTTCTTC
>.|TRBJ1-2|TRBV20-1|few
CSARAQVNYGYTF
TGCAGTGCTAGGGCCCAAGTTAACTATGGCTACACCTTC
>TRBD2|TRBJ2-1|TRBV7-2|.
CASSLVGLAGGGYEQFF
TGTGCCAGCAGCTTAGTTGGACTAGCGGGAGGAGGGTATGAGCAGTTCTTC
>.|TRBJ2-7|TRBV19|few
CASSKSATDYSYEQYF
TGTGCCAGTAGTAAGTCGGCGACTGATTACTCCTACGAGCAGTACTTC
>.|TRBJ1-1|TRBV28|many
CASIRGRTIMNTEAFF
TGTGCCAGCATCCGGGGACGGACTATTATGAACACTGAAGCTTTCTTT
>TRBD2|TRBJ2-1|TRBV10-3|few
CAISAREGQGSYNEQFF
TGTGCCATCTCAGCGCGGGAGGGCCAGGGCTCCTACAATGAGCAGTTCTTC
>.|TRBJ2-3|TRBV10-3|many
CAIRARASTDTQYF
TGTGCCATCAGGGCCCGCGCTAGCACAGATACGCAGTATTTT
>TRBD1|TRBJ2-7|TRBV5-6|many
CASSFYPGQSYEQYF
TGTGCCAGCAGTTTTTACCCGGGACAGAGCTACGAGCAGTACTTC
>TRBD2|TRBJ2-2|TRBV6-5|.
CASSYEAGGSTGELFF
TGTGCCAGCAGTTACGAGGCGGGAGGGAGCACCGGGGAGCTGTTTTTT
>.|TRBJ2-5|TRBV6-2/TRBV6-3|many
CASSNRGETQYF
TGTGCCAGCAGTAATAGAGGAGAGACCCAGTACTTC
>.|TRBJ2-3|TRBV20-1|.
CSAREELGLTDTQYF
TGCAGTGCTAGAGAGGAGCTGGGGCTCACAGATACGCAGTATTTT
>.|TRBJ1-1|TRBV9|.
CASSVDWNTEAFF
TGTGCCAGCAGCGTAGATTGGAACACTGAAGCTTTCTTT
>TRBD2|TRBJ2-1|TRBV11-2|few
CASRFYPLAAGGSYNEQFF
TGTGCCAGCAGGTTCTATCCATTAGCAGCGGGAGGCTCCTACAATGAGCAGTTCTTC
>.|TRBJ1-5|TRBV5-1|.
CASSLGGLGTHQPQHF
TGCGCCAGCAGCTTGGGTGGGCTAGGGACACATCAGCCCCAGCATTTT
>.|TRBJ2-7|TRBV23-1|.
CASSQSRGYEQYF
TGCGCCAGCAGTCAATCACGGGGATACGAGCAGTACTTC
>TRBD2|TRBJ2-1|TRBV5-1|.
CASSLGGTSGTDEQFF
TGCGCCAGCAGCTTGGGGGGGACTAGCGGGACTGATGAGCAGTTCTTC
>.|TRBJ2-1|TRBV5-1|few
CASSTGTFNEQFF
TGCGCCAGCAGCACCGGGACCTTCAATGAGCAGTTCTTC
>.|TRBJ2-1|TRBV20-1|.
CSARPWTLYSYNEQFF
TGCAGTGCTAGGCCCTGGACCCTTTACTCCTACAATGAGCAGTTCTTC
>.|TRBJ1-2|TRBV14|many
CASSQGRTYGYTF
TGTGCCAGCAGCCAAGGACGGACCTATGGCTACACCTTC
>.|TRBJ2-7|TRBV5-1|few
CASSQEGRYEQYF
TGCGCCAGCAGCCAGGAGGGCCGGTACGAGCAGTACTTC
>TRBD1|TRBJ2-6|TRBV20-1|few
CSARITPGQGNYDGANVLTF
TGCAGTGCTAGAATTACTCCAGGACAGGGCAATTATGATGGGGCCAACGTCCTGACTTTC
>.|TRBJ2-7|TRBV7-9|few
CASRGSLGSLTYEQYF
TGTGCCAGCAGGGGCTCGCTGGGTTCCCTTACCTACGAGCAGTACTTC
>TRBD1|TRBJ1-5|TRBV29-1|.
CSVVVGTGGPGQPQHF
TGCAGCGTGGTCGTAGGGACAGGGGGTCCGGGGCAGCCCCAGCATTTT
>.|TRBJ2-5|TRBV19|.
CASRPRAGGGMEFETQYF
TGTGCCAGCCGCCCAAGGGCAGGAGGCGGGATGGAGTTTGAGACCCAGTACTTC
>.|TRBJ2-6|TRBV11-2|few
CASSLVGRASSGANVLTF
TGTGCCAGCAGCTTAGTGGGCAGAGCAAGCTCTGGGGCCAACGTCCTGACTTTC
>.|TRBJ1-1|TRBV5-1|many
CASRTGTEAFF
TGCGCCAGCAGGACAGGAACTGAAGCTTTCTTT
>.|TRBJ1-1|TRBV7-2|few
CASSLGPGQNTEAFF
TGTGCCAGCAGCTTAGGCCCGGGACAGAACACTGAAGCTTTCTTT